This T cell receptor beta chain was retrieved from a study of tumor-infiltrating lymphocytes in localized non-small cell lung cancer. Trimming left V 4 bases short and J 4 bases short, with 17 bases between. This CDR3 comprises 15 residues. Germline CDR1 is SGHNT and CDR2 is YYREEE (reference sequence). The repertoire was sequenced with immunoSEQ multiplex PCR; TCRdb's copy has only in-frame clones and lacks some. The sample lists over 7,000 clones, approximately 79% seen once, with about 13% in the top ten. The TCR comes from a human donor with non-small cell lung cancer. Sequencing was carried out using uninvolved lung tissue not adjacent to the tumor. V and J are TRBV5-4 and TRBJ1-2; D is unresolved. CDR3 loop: CASSDKSLGSYGYTF. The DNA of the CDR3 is TGTGCCAGCAGCGACAAATCGTTGGGGAGCTATGGCTACACCTTC.